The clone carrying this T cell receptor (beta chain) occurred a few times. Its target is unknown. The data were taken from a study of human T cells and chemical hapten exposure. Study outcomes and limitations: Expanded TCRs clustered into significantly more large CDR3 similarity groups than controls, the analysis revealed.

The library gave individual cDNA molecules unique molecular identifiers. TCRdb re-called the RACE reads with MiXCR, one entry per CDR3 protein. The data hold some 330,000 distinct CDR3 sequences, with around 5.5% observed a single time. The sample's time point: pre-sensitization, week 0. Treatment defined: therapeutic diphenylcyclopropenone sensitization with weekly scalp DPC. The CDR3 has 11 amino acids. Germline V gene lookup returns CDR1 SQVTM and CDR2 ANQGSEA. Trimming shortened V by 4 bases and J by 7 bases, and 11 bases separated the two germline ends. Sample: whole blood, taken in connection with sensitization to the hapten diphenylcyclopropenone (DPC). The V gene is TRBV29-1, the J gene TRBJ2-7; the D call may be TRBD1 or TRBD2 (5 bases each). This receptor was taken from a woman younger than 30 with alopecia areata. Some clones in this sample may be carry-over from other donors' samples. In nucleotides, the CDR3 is TGCAGCGTTGGGGGGATTCGGGAGCAGTACTTC. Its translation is CSVGGIREQYF.